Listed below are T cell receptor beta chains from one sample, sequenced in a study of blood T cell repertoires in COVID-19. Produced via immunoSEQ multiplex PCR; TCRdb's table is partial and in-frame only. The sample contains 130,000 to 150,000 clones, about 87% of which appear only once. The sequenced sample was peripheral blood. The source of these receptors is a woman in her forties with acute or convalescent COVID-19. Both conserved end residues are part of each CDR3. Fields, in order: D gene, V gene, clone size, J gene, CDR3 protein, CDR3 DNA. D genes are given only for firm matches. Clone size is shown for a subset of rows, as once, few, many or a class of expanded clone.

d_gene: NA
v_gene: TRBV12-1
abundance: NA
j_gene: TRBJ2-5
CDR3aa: CASSPRETQYF
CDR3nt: TGTGCCAGCAGCCCCCGAGAGACCCAGTACTTC

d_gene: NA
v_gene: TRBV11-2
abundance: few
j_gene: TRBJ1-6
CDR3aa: CASSPGGVSPLHF
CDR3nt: TGTGCCAGCAGCCCGGGGGGGGTTTCACCCCTCCACTTT

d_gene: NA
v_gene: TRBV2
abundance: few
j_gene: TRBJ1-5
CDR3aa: CASGSQNNQPQHF
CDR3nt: TGTGCCAGCGGGAGTCAGAACAATCAGCCCCAGCATTTT

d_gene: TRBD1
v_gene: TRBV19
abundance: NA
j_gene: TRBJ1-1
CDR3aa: CASSSTGGMNTEAFF
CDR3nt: TGTGCCAGTAGTTCTACAGGGGGAATGAACACTGAAGCTTTCTTT

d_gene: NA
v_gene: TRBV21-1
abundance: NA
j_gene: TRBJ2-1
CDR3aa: CASGLAPKSYNEQFF
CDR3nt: TGTGCCAGCGGACTAGCGCCCAAGTCCTACAATGAGCAGTTCTTC

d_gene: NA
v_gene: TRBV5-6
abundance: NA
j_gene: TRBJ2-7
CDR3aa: CASSYIPGHFTYEQYF
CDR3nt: TGTGCCAGCAGTTATATTCCGGGACATTTTACGTACGAGCAGTACTTC

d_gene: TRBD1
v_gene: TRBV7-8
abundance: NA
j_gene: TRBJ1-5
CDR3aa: CASSLEGAYSNQPQHF
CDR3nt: TGTGCCAGCAGCTTAGAGGGGGCTTATAGCAATCAGCCCCAGCATTTT

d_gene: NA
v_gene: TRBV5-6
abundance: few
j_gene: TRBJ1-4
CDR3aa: CASTLRKADDNEKLFF
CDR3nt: TGTGCCAGCACCCTTCGTAAGGCGGATGATAATGAAAAACTGTTTTTT

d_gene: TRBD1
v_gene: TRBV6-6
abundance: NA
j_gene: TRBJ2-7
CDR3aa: CASSHPGQEFDYEQYF
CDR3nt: TGTGCCAGCAGCCATCCGGGACAGGAGTTTGACTACGAGCAGTACTTC

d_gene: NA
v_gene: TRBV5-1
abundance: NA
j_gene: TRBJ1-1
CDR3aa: CASRLEDVQRAFF
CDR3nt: TGCGCCAGCAGGCTGGAGGATGTGCAAAGAGCTTTCTTT

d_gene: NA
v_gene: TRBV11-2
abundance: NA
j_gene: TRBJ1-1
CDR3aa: CASSLDPGTEAFF
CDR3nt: TGTGCCAGCAGCTTGGACCCGGGGACTGAAGCTTTCTTT

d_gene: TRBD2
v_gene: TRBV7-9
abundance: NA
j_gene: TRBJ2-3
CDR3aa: CASRPRLAGAPDTQYF
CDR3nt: TGTGCCAGCAGACCGCGGCTAGCGGGAGCCCCAGATACGCAGTATTTT

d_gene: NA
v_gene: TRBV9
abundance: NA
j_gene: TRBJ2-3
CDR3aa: CASSVVWGEAQYF
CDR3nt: TGTGCCAGCAGCGTTGTCTGGGGGGAGGCGCAGTATTTT

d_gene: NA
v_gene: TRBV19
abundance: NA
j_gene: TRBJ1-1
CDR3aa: CATGDTRGWAFF
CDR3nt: TGTGCCACCGGGGACACGCGGGGGTGGGCTTTCTTT